This TCR beta chain was captured in a study of memory CD4+ T cells and cytomegalovirus serostatus. Study-wide context: This sample comes from healthy Belgian adults, fewer than 10 CMV seropositive, approximately 22 seronegative. Study-level results: The CMV-associated TCR signature appears largely within the CD4+ memory repertoire. About 40% of the 164 known CMV-associated TCRbeta sequences appeared in CD4+ memory.

Single viable CD3+CD4+CD8-CD45RO+ cells were sorted as the memory CD4+ T cells. Remarks on this clone: Its antigen is as yet unknown.

How the authors handled the data: After removing out-of-frame reads, 2,204,828 distinct TCRbeta sequences remained. Sequenced by immunoSEQ multiplex PCR; TCRdb stores in-frame clones only, minus some. The V and J calls and clone size come from that table; D and trimming were worked out from the DNA. Here the sample spans some 87,000 clones, 80% being singletons. Germline V gene data show CDR1 as SNHLY and CDR2 as FYNNEI. V lost 5 bases and J lost 3, with 11 bases in between. The CDR3 length is 13 residues. The source is an adult in good health and CMV-seropositive. This chain uses TRBV2 with TRBJ2-7; tentatively, D is TRBD1 (5 bases). Sequencing was carried out using memory CD4+ T cells from blood. CDR3 amino acids: CASSRGRDYEQYF. CDR3 bases: TGTGCCAGCAGTAGAGGCAGGGACTACGAGCAGTACTTC.